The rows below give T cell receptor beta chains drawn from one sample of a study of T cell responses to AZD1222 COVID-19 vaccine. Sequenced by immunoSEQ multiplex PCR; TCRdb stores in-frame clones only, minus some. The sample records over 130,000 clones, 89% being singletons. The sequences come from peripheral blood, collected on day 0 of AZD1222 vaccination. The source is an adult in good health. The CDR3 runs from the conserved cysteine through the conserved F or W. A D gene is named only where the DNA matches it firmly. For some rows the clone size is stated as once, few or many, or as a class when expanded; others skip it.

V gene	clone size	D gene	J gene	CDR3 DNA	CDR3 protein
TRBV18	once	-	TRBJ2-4	TGTGCCAGCTCCCCCGACGGGGGAGTAGCCAAAAACATTCAGTACTTC	CASSPDGGVAKNIQYF
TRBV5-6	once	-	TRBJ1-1	TGTGCCAGCAGCTTGACTTTGGACACTGAAGCTTTCTTT	CASSLTLDTEAFF
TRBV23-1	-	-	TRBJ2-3	TGCGCCAGCAGATTCGGGACATCGGGCACAGATACGCAGTATTTT	CASRFGTSGTDTQYF
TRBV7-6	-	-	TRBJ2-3	TGTGCCAGCAGCCCTGGTGTCCCGGATACGCAGTATTTT	CASSPGVPDTQYF
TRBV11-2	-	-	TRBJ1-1	TGTGCCAGCAGCCGCTGGGGGGGAACCCCTGAAGCTTTCTTT	CASSRWGGTPEAFF
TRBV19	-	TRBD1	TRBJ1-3	TGTGCCAGTATAAGTCGGGACAGGGCTGACACCATATATTTT	CASISRDRADTIYF
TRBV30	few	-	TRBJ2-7	TGTGCCTGGACCTCCTCCTACGAGCAGTACTTC	CAWTSSYEQYF
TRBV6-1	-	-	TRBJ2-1	TGTGCCAGCAGTGAAGGTTCGACCGGGGGTGAGCAGTTCTTC	CASSEGSTGGEQFF
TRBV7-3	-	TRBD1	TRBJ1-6	TGTGCCAGCAGCCCGGAGGGACAGAAAAATTCACCCCTCCACTTT	CASSPEGQKNSPLHF
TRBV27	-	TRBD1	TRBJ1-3	TGTGCCAGCAGTGTCTCCGGGACAGTCGGAAACACCATATATTTT	CASSVSGTVGNTIYF
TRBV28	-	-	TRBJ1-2	TGTGCCAGCAGTCCACATATGAGTCACACAGGGTCCAACTATGGCTACACCTTC	CASSPHMSHTGSNYGYTF
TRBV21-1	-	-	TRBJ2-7	TGTGCCAGCAAATGGGACAGGGGGTGCGAGCAGTACTTC	CASKWDRGCEQYF
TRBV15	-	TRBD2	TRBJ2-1	TGTGCCACCAGCAGGGGAGCGGGGGGGCACAATGAGCAGTTCTTC	CATSRGAGGHNEQFF
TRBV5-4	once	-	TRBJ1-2	TGTGCCAGCAGATTGCAAGGGTCTGACGGCTACACCTTC	CASRLQGSDGYTF
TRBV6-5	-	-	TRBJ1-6	TGTGCCAGCATCGGCCACCAGGGTAAAAATTCACCCCTCCACTTT	CASIGHQGKNSPLHF
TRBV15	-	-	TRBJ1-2	TGTGCCACCAGCAGAGATTTCAGGGAGGGGTTATATGGCTACACCTTC	CATSRDFREGLYGYTF
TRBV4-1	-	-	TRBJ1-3	TGCGCCAGCAGCCAAGGGGGTGCTCGGGGGCATAGAGGAAACACCATATATTTT	CASSQGGARGHRGNTIYF
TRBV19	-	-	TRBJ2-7	TGTGCCAGTAGTATATCCGGGACAGCTCGGGGGGGGACCTACGAGCAGTACTTC	CASSISGTARGGTYEQYF
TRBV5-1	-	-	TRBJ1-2	TGCGCCAGCAGCCGGGAGTGGGGCGACTATGGCTACACCTTC	CASSREWGDYGYTF
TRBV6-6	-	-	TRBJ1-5	TGTGCCAGCAGTCGCCCTGGGCGAGGGGACAATCAGCCCCAGCATTTT	CASSRPGRGDNQPQHF
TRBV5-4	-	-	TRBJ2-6	TGTGCCAGCAGCTTGCCGCTCTCTGGGGCCAACGTCCTGACTTTC	CASSLPLSGANVLTF
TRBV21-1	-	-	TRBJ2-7	TGTGCCAGCAGCAATAAGGGACAGGGCAGAAGCGAGCAGTACTTC	CASSNKGQGRSEQYF
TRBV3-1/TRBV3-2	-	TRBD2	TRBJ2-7	TGTGCCAGCAGCCTCGGGGGGGGATACGAGCAGTACTTC	CASSLGGGYEQYF
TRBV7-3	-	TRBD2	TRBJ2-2	TGTGCCAGCAGCTTAACTAGTAGCGGGAGTCGAACCGGGGAGCTGTTTTTT	CASSLTSSGSRTGELFF
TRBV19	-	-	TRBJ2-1	TGTGCCAGTAGCCCCTCGGTCAACAATGAGCAGTTCTTC	CASSPSVNNEQFF
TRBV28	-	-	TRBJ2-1	TGTGCCAGCAGTTTATTATCGGGGTACAATGAGCAGTTCTTC	CASSLLSGYNEQFF
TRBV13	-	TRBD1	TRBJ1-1	TGTGCCAGCAGCTTATATTCCGTGGACAGGGGAGAGTGGGCTTTCTTT	CASSLYSVDRGEWAFF
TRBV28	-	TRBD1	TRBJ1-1	TGTGCCAGCAGTTTAACAGGGGAGAACACTGAAGCTTTCTTT	CASSLTGENTEAFF
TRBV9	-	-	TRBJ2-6	TGTGCCAGCAGCGTAGCATTAGGCCTATCTGGGGCCAACGTCCTGACTTTC	CASSVALGLSGANVLTF
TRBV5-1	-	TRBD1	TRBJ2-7	TGCGCCAGCAGCTTGTTTGGGACAGGGGATTACGAGCAGTACTTC	CASSLFGTGDYEQYF
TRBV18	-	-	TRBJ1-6	TGTGCCAGCTCACCGGATCACCCCCATAATTCACCCCTCCACTTT	CASSPDHPHNSPLHF
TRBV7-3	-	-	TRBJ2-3	TGTGCCAGCAGCTTACGAGAACACACAGATACGCAGTATTTT	CASSLREHTDTQYF
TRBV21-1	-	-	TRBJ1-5	TGTGCCAGTAACCAGGGGGTACGTCAGCCCCAGCATTTT	CASNQGVRQPQHF
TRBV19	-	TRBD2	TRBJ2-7	TGTGCCAGTAGTGCCCCGGGACTAGCGGTCTACGAGCAGTACTTC	CASSAPGLAVYEQYF
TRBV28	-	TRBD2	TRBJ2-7	TGTGCCAGCAGTTCGCTCGCGGGAGACAGTTCCGAGCAGTACTTC	CASSSLAGDSSEQYF
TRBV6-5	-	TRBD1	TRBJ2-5	TGTGCCAGCAGTTACGGACAGGGGGAGACCCAGTACTTC	CASSYGQGETQYF
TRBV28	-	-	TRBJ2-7	TGTGCCAGCAAGAGGGGGAACGAGCAGTACTTC	CASKRGNEQYF
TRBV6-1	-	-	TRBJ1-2	TGTGCCAGCAGTGACCGGGGCACGGCGGAAGGCTACACCTTC	CASSDRGTAEGYTF
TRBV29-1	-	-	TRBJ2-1	TGCAGCGGCTACCCCCGGGACATACTCCACAATGAGCAGTTCTTC	CSGYPRDILHNEQFF
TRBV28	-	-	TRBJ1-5	TGTGCCAGCAGTTTATATGGTAAGGGGGACAATCAGCCCCAGCATTTT	CASSLYGKGDNQPQHF
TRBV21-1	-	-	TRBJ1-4	TGTGCCAGCAGCAATCACCCAGGAAGAACTAATGAAAAACTGTTTTTT	CASSNHPGRTNEKLFF
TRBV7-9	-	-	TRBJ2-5	TGTGCCAGCAGCTTAATGCAGGGGCAAGAGACCCAGTACTTC	CASSLMQGQETQYF
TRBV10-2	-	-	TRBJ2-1	TGCGCCAGCAGGGACCTAGTGGAGCAGTTCTTC	CASRDLVEQFF
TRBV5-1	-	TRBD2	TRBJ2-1	TGCGCCAGCAGCTTCGGACTAGCGGGAGGGGGTTCCTACAATGAGCAGTTCTTC	CASSFGLAGGGSYNEQFF
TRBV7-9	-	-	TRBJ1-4	TGTGCCAGCAGCTCCATTATAGGGGGGTCTAATGAAAAACTGTTTTTT	CASSSIIGGSNEKLFF
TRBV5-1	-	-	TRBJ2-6	TGCGCCAGCAGCCTAGACGCCCTTGGCTACTCTGGGGCCAACGTCCTGACTTTC	CASSLDALGYSGANVLTF
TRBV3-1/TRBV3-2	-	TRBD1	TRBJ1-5	TGTGCCAGCAGCCAAGATCCACTTTGGGGACAGGGGCTTGGGTATAGCAATCAGCCCCAGCATTTT	CASSQDPLWGQGLGYSNQPQHF
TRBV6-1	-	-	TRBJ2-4	TGTGCCAGCAGTGAAACGCGACCCAACATTCAGTACTTC	CASSETRPNIQYF
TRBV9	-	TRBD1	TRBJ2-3	TGTGCCAGCAGCGTAGGCACAGGGGGCACAGATACGCAGTATTTT	CASSVGTGGTDTQYF
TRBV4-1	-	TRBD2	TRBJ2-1	TGCGCCAGCAGCCAACTGGGACTAGCGGGGGGATCCTCCTACAATGAGCAGTTCTTC	CASSQLGLAGGSSYNEQFF